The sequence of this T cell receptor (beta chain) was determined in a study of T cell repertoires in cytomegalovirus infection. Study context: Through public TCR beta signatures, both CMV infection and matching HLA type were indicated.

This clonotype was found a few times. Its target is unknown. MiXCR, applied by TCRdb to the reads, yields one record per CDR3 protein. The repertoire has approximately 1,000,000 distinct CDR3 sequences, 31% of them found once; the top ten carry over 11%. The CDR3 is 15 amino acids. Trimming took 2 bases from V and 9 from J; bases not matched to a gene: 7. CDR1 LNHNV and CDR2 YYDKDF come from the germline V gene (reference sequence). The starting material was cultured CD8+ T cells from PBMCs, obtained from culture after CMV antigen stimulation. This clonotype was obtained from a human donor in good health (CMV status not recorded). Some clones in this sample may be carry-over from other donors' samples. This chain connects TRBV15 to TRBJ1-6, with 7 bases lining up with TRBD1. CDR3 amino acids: CATSRTGDSGSPLHF. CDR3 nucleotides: TGTGCCACCAGCAGAACGGGGGACAGCGGTTCACCCCTCCACTTT.